Below are 12 T cell receptor beta chains sequenced from a single sample in a study of blood T cell repertoires in COVID-19. Profiled with immunoSEQ multiplex PCR; TCRdb holds only in-frame clones, not every one. The sample gives roughly 26,000 clones, roughly 94% of which show up once; roughly 4% is in the top ten. Sequencing was performed on peripheral blood. These receptors came from a human donor with active COVID-19. The donor label of this sample is uncertain.

The gene calls are TRBV7-2 and TRBJ1-2; 9 nucleotides agree with TRBD1. Germline trimming cut 0 bases from V and 2 bases from J; bases unmatched to any gene: 4. This CDR3 has 16 amino acids. Germline CDR1 SGHTA, CDR2 FQGNSA. The CDR3 DNA follows: TGTGCCAGCAGCTTAGCCAGTGACAGGGGGAACTATGGCTACACCTTC. Its protein product is CASSLASDRGNYGYTF.

This clone appeared a single time. V and J are TRBV9 and TRBJ2-1, with D possibly matching TRBD2 (5 bases). The CDR3 runs 15 residues. Trimming removed 4 bases at V and 0 bases at J, with 11 bases between. Looked up from germline, CDR1 is SGDLS and CDR2 is YYNGEE. The CDR3 is CASSSDLSSYNEQFF. The CDR3, as DNA: TGTGCCAGCAGCTCGGACTTAAGCTCCTACAATGAGCAGTTCTTC. Supplemented by reference TRBV9 and TRBJ2-1, the full variable domain reads DSGVTQTPKHLITATGQRVTLRCSPRSGDLSVYWYQQSLDQGLQFLIQYYNGEERAKGNILERFSAQQFPDLHSELNLSSLELGDSALYFCASSSDLSSYNEQFFGPGTRLTVL.

This chain joins TRBV5-1 and TRBJ2-7; TRBD1 is a possible D gene (7 bases). V was clipped by 0 bases and J by 2 bases, with 12 bases between them. The CDR3 contains 15 residues. Germline V gene data show CDR1 as SGHRS and CDR2 as YFSETQ. CDR3: CASSLGGQRAYEQYF. CDR3 DNA: TGCGCCAGCAGCTTGGGGGGACAGCGGGCCTACGAGCAGTACTTC.

The V gene is TRBV19, the J gene TRBJ2-2; possibly TRBD1 for D (6 bases). The CDR3 spans 14 residues. CDR1 and CDR2 (germline): LNHDA, SQIVND (reference sequence). Trimming shortened V by 2 bases and J by 7 bases, and 11 bases separated the two germline ends. The CDR3 sequence is CASSIPGAGGELFF. In DNA form, the CDR3 reads TGTGCCAGTAGTATACCAGGGGCGGGCGGGGAGCTGTTTTTT.

This chain connects TRBV29-1 to TRBJ2-1; 11 nucleotides agree with TRBD2. Looked up from germline, CDR1 is SQVTM and CDR2 is ANQGSEA. The ends lost 7 bases at V and 4 bases at J; junction bases unmatched: 6. The CDR3 consists of 14 residues. The CDR3 region has the DNA TGCAGCGAGATAGCGGGGGGGAGTTACAATGAGCAGTTCTTC. This sequence encodes CSEIAGGSYNEQFF.

The chain joins TRBV5-1 to TRBJ2-5; 7 positions agree with TRBD1. J gave up 5 bases and V 0 bases, and 4 bases lay outside the gene matches. Germline V lookup: CDR1 SGHRS, CDR2 YFSETQ. CDR3 length equals 14 residues. This CDR3 reads CASSLADRVETQYF. CDR3 nucleotide sequence: TGCGCCAGCAGCTTGGCCGACAGGGTGGAGACCCAGTACTTC.

V and J are TRBV14 and TRBJ1-1; a weak D match, TRBD1 (6 bases). Germline lookup yields CDR1 SGHDN and CDR2 FVKESK. Trimming removed 6 bases from V and 4 bases from J, with 12 bases in between. This CDR3 has 13 residues. CDR3 residues: CASRKGGVTEAFF. In nucleotides, the CDR3 is TGTGCCAGCAGAAAAGGGGGAGTCACTGAAGCTTTCTTT.

The chain has TRBV2 and TRBJ2-2, with D perhaps TRBD2 (7 bases). V gave up 7 bases and J gave up 0 bases, with 18 bases separating them. The CDR3 contains 17 residues. The V gene's germline CDR1 is SNHLY and CDR2 FYNNEI. CDR3 DNA: TGTGCCAGCACCAGGTCGAAGGGGGGGGCGAACACCGGGGAGCTGTTTTTT. Translating gives CASTRSKGGANTGELFF.

The chain uses TRBV7-2 and TRBJ1-5, with D possibly matching TRBD1 (5 bases). The CDR3 length is 16 residues. The V and J ends lost 6 bases and 2 bases respectively, with 17 bases between them. CDR1 is SGHTA, CDR2 FQGNSA, per germline. This chain's CDR3 is CASSQRYGGGNQPQHF. The CDR3 nucleotides read TGTGCCAGCAGTCAAAGATACGGGGGGGGCAATCAGCCCCAGCATTTT. Using reference TRBV7-2 and TRBJ1-5 for the parts outside the CDR3, the full variable domain is GAGVSQSPSNKVTEKGKDVELRCDPISGHTALYWYRQSLGQGLEFLIYFQGNSAPDKSGLPSDRFSAERTGGSVSTLTIQRTQQEDSAVYLCASSQRYGGGNQPQHFGDGTRLSIL.

The V gene is TRBV28, the J gene TRBJ2-1, with 7 bases aligning to TRBD2. Germline CDR1 and CDR2: MDHEN and SYDVKM. The CDR3 sequence is 15 residues long. J lost 2 bases, V lost 5 bases, and 6 bases had no gene match. The CDR3 here is CASSVGGPTYNEQFF. The CDR3, as DNA: TGTGCCAGCAGTGTGGGAGGGCCGACCTACAATGAGCAGTTCTTC.

The chain has TRBV7-9 and TRBJ2-1, with TRBD1 matching over 10 bases. This CDR3 has 13 residues. The J segment lost 12 bases and the V segment lost 11 bases, leaving 13 bases of the junction unmatched. Per the germline V gene, CDR1 is SEHNR and CDR2 is FQNEAQ (reference sequence). This CDR3 reads CAGSPGTGVGQFF. DNA of the CDR3: TGTGCCGGAAGTCCCGGGACAGGGGTTGGGCAGTTCTTC.

This rearrangement joins TRBV4-3 to TRBJ1-2, with TRBD1 matching over 9 bases. Germline lookup yields CDR1 LGHNA and CDR2 YSLEER. V dropped 0 bases and J dropped 7; count of bases not matched to a gene: 3. The CDR3 sequence is 14 residues long. The CDR3 DNA is TGCGCCAGCAGCCAAGAGGGACAGGGAACTGGCTACACCTTC. Residues: CASSQEGQGTGYTF.